This TCR delta chain was found in a study of gamma-delta T cells after stem cell transplantation. TCRdb re-called the RT-PCR reads via CATT. Of around 680 delta-chain clones listed, roughly 60% are singletons. With respect to this clone: A far larger clone is one nucleotide away, so this likely arose from a read error. Other DNA sequences in the same sample also yield this CDR3.

In germline, CDR1 is TSWWSYY, CDR2 QGS. The CDR3 sequence is 21 residues long. Sequencing was performed on gamma-delta T cells. The gene calls are TRDV1 and TRDJ1, with 8 bases aligning to TRDD3. The source of this sequence is a human donor. It is not recorded whose cells these are; they may come from a transplant donor. CDR3 in DNA: TGTGCTCTCGGGGAACTTTTCCCCTACATAACTGGGGGGCTGTACACCGATAAACTCATCTTT. Its translation: CALGELFPYITGGLYTDKLIF.